This passage covers 5 T cell receptor beta chains from one sample sequenced in a study of cytomegalovirus exposure and HLA in healthy donors. The data were produced by immunoSEQ multiplex PCR, yet TCRdb's version contains in-frame clones alone and is incomplete. The repertoire includes about 280,000 clones, approximately 88% of them detected once, and over 0.85% sits in the top ten. The sample taken for sequencing was PBMCs. These receptor sequences come from a woman younger than 35 in good health and CMV-seronegative.

This chain connects TRBV5-4 to TRBJ2-5; TRBD1 aligns across 9 bases. The J segment lost 4 bases and the V segment lost 4 bases, leaving 8 bases of the junction unmatched. The germline V gene encodes CDR1 SGHNT and CDR2 YYREEE (reference sequence). The CDR3 has 15 amino acids. Written as DNA, the CDR3 is TGTGCCAGCAGCAACCCCGGGACAGGGAGAGAGACCCAGTACTTC. This codes for CASSNPGTGRETQYF.

V is TRBV5-4 and J is TRBJ2-1, with 8 bases identical to TRBD2. CDR3 size: 14 residues. V trimming: 6 bases; J trimming: 8 bases; junction bases outside the gene matches: 10. The germline CDR1 and CDR2 sequences are SGHNT and YYREEE (reference sequence). CDR3 in amino acids: CASTTGTRVYEQFF. For the CDR3, the DNA is TGTGCCAGCACGACCGGGACTAGAGTTTATGAGCAGTTCTTC. Looking up the rest from reference TRBV5-4 and TRBJ2-1 gives the full variable domain: ETGVTQSPTHLIKTRGQQVTLRCSSQSGHNTVSWYQQALGQGPQFIFQYYREEENGRGNFPPRFSGLQFPNYSSELNVNALELDDSALYLCASTTGTRVYEQFFGPGTRLTVL.

For the CDR3, the DNA is TGTGCCAGCAGTTACCAGACAGGCTACGAGCAGTACTTC. Translated, it gives CASSYQTGYEQYF. J is TRBJ2-7 and V is TRBV6-5, with D maybe TRBD1 (6 bases). Trimming took 2 bases from V and 3 from J, leaving 8 bases between them. Germline V gene data show CDR1 as MNHEY and CDR2 as SVGAGI. The CDR3 is 13 residues long.

The chain recombines TRBV19 with TRBJ1-2; the D gene is possibly TRBD1 (6 bases). Looked up from germline, CDR1 is LNHDA and CDR2 is SQIVND (reference sequence). V gave up 0 bases and J gave up 6 bases, with 8 bases separating them. The CDR3 sequence is 13 residues long. CDR3 amino acids: CASSIERTDGYTF. CDR3 coding DNA: TGTGCCAGTAGTATAGAACGGACAGATGGCTACACCTTC.

V usage is TRBV9 and J usage is TRBJ2-5, with D possibly being TRBD1 (6 bases). Germline V gene data show CDR1 as SGDLS and CDR2 as YYNGEE. With 4 bases removed from V and 0 bases from J, the gap between germline ends came to 10 bases. The CDR3 runs 14 residues. CDR3: CASSKDRNQETQYF. The CDR3 DNA sequence: TGTGCCAGCAGCAAAGACAGGAACCAAGAGACCCAGTACTTC.